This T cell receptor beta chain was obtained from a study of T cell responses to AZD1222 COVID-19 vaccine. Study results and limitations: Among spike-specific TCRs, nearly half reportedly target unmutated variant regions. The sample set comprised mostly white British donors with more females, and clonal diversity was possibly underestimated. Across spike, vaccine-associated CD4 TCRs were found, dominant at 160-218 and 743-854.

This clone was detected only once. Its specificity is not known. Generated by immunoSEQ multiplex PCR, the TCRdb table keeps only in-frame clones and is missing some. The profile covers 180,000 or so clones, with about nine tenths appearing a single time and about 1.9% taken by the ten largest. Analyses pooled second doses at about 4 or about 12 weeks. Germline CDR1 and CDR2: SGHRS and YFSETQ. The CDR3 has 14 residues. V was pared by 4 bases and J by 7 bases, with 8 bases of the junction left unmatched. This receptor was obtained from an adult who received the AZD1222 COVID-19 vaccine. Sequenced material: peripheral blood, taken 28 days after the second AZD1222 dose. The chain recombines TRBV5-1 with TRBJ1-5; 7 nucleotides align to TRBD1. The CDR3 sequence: CASSQGGLGQPQHF. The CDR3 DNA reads TGCGCCAGCAGCCAGGGGGGGCTCGGCCAGCCCCAGCATTTT.